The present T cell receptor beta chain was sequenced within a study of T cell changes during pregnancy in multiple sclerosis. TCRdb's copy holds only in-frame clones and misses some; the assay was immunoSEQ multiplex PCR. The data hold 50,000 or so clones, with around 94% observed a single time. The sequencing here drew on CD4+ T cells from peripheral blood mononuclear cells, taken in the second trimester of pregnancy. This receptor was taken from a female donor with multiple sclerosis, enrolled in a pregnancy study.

The chain's CDR3 is CASSERGQVNTEAFF. The CDR3, as DNA: TGCGCCAGCAGTGAGAGGGGGCAGGTGAACACTGAAGCTTTCTTT. The chain links TRBV10-1 to TRBJ1-1; TRBD1 aligns across 7 bases. Trimming took 2 bases from V and 0 from J; bases not matched to a gene: 3. The CDR3 sequence is 15 residues long. The germline V gene has CDR1 WNHNN and CDR2 SYGVQD (reference sequence).